One and the same sample provided the 13 T cell receptor beta chains below, sequenced in a study of cytomegalovirus exposure and HLA in healthy donors. The PCR used 60 Vbeta and 13 Jbeta primers. Clones were read by immunoSEQ multiplex PCR, and TCRdb kept only the in-frame ones, dropping some. The table has 200,000 or so clones, approximately 87% seen once. The sample taken for sequencing was PBMCs. These receptors came from a young man in good health and CMV-seronegative.

The sample holds a few counts of this clone. The chain recombines TRBV19 with TRBJ1-5; maybe TRBD1 (5 bases). The V gene lost 10 bases and the J gene lost 0 bases, with 16 bases spanning the gap. The germline CDR1 and CDR2 sequences are LNHDA and SQIVND (reference sequence). The length of the CDR3 is 15 residues. Written as DNA, the CDR3 is TGTGCCACGACGGACACGTATTATAGCAATCAGCCCCAGCATTTT. Its translation is CATTDTYYSNQPQHF.

The CDR3 region is CASTETRNNEQFF. CDR3 nucleotides: TGTGCCAGCACCGAGACTAGGAACAATGAGCAGTTCTTC. The chain links TRBV6-6 to TRBJ2-1, with D tentatively TRBD2 (6 bases). Germline V gene lookup returns CDR1 MNHNY and CDR2 SVGAGI (reference sequence). The V and J ends lost 7 bases and 5 bases respectively, with 12 bases between them. CDR3 length equals 13 residues.

This clone has only one observation. V and J are TRBV7-9 and TRBJ2-3; 7 nucleotides line up with TRBD1. The CDR3 consists of 16 residues. The germline V gene has CDR1 SEHNR and CDR2 FQNEAQ (reference sequence). J was trimmed by 1 base and V by 6 bases; bases with no gene match: 10. The CDR3: CASRRASGTGTDTQYF. Here the CDR3 DNA reads TGTGCCAGCAGACGCGCCTCCGGGACAGGCACAGATACGCAGTATTTT.

This clone was counted a few times. The V and J genes are TRBV28 and TRBJ1-2, with no clear D. Germline V gives CDR1 MDHEN, CDR2 SYDVKM. There are 11 residues in the CDR3. Trimming left V 3 bases short and J 8 bases short, with 7 bases between. The CDR3 sequence: CASSFGVGYTF. CDR3 nucleotide sequence: TGTGCCAGCAGTTTCGGGGTGGGCTACACCTTC.

The chain employs TRBV14 and TRBJ1-2, with 9 nucleotides matching TRBD1. Per the germline V gene, CDR1 is SGHDN and CDR2 is FVKESK. Losses at the gene ends were 1 base for V and 8 bases for J; bases not matched to a gene: 5. The CDR3 extends over 14 amino acids. The CDR3 DNA reads as TGTGCCAGCAGCCAAGGGGACAGGGCGGGCGGCTACACCTTC. Translated, it gives CASSQGDRAGGYTF. The whole variable domain, remainder taken from reference TRBV14 and TRBJ1-2, is EAGVTQFPSHSVIEKGQTVTLRCDPISGHDNLYWYRRVMGKEIKFLLHFVKESKQDESGMPNNRFLAERTGGTYSTLKVQPAELEDSGVYFCASSQGDRAGGYTFGSGTRLTVV.

The rearrangement links TRBV4-2 to TRBJ1-1; 9 bases map to TRBD1. The CDR3 covers 14 residues. CDR1 LGHNA and CDR2 YNFKEQ come from the germline V gene. The junction had 4 bases not matched to a gene; V was cut back by 4 bases and J by 4 bases. CDR3 sequence: CASSPQGAFTEAFF. CDR3 bases: TGTGCCAGCAGCCCACAGGGGGCGTTCACTGAAGCTTTCTTT.

The chain links TRBV6-1 to TRBJ1-2, with D tentatively TRBD1 (5 bases). Per the germline V gene, CDR1 is MNHNS and CDR2 is SASEGT. Trimming removed 0 bases at V and 5 bases at J, with 13 bases between. CDR3 size: 15 residues. The CDR3 DNA reads TGTGCCAGCAGTGAAGCGCTTGGACACCAATATGGCTACACCTTC. It is translated as CASSEALGHQYGYTF.

V and J are TRBV10-3 and TRBJ2-1; 11 nucleotides agree with TRBD2. Germline CDR1 is ENHRY and CDR2 is SYGVKD. The CDR3 is made up of 13 amino acids. J lost 4 bases, V lost 8 bases, and 1 base had no gene match. Here the CDR3 reads CAIGTSGYNEQFF. The CDR3 DNA reads TGTGCCATCGGGACTAGCGGTTACAATGAGCAGTTCTTC.

Comment on this clone: One end of the junction varies from germline; a read error may be responsible. The gene calls are TRBV7-9 and TRBJ1-1; 7 nucleotides agree with TRBD1. Germline lookup yields CDR1 SEHNR and CDR2 FQNEAQ (reference sequence). CDR3 length: 13 residues. CDR3 DNA sequence: TGTTCCAGCAGCTTAGATCGGGGACAGGAAGCTTTCTTT. It yields the protein CSSSLDRGQEAFF. Looking up the rest from reference TRBV7-9 and TRBJ1-1 gives the full variable domain: DTGVSQNPRHKITKRGQNVTFRCDPISEHNRLYWYRQTLGQGPEFLTYFQNEAQLEKSRLLSDRFSAERPKGSFSTLEIQRTEQGDSAMYLCSSSLDRGQEAFFGQGTRLTVV.

The chain is built from TRBV6-1 and TRBJ1-5; D is perhaps TRBD1 (5 bases). The germline V gene has CDR1 MNHNS and CDR2 SASEGT. The CDR3 consists of 20 residues. Trimming took 3 bases from V and 0 from J, leaving 24 bases between them. CDR3 DNA sequence: TGTGCCAGCAGTGAGCGACTTGGGGCAGCTCCGGTGGGTAGCAATCAGCCCCAGCATTTT. This translates into CASSERLGAAPVGSNQPQHF.

The chain uses TRBV27 and TRBJ1-5, with no clear D. Germline-derived CDR1 and CDR2 are MNHEY and SMNVEV (reference sequence). V lost 2 bases, J lost 9 bases, and 8 bases lay in between. This CDR3 is built from 12 residues. The CDR3 here is CASSLMSGPQHF. For the CDR3, the DNA is TGTGCCAGCAGTTTAATGTCGGGGCCCCAGCATTTT.

This chain uses TRBV30 with TRBJ1-2, with a weak D call TRBD1 (5 bases). CDR1 is GTSNPN, CDR2 SVGIG, per germline (reference sequence). The CDR3 has 13 amino acids. Trimming took 5 bases from V and 4 from J, leaving 14 bases between them. The CDR3 nucleotides are TGTGCCTGGGATCGGGACTCCAGCTATGGCTACACCTTC. Its translation is CAWDRDSSYGYTF.

The chain joins TRBV6-6 to TRBJ2-5; 9 bases match TRBD1. Near its end, the DNA agrees better with TRBJ2-7, so the J call may be wrong. The CDR3 contains 15 residues. In germline, CDR1 is MNHNY, CDR2 SVGAGI (reference sequence). In DNA form, the CDR3 reads TGTGCCTCTTACTCAAACCGGGACAGGGTTTACGAGCAGTACTTC. This encodes CASYSNRDRVYEQYF.